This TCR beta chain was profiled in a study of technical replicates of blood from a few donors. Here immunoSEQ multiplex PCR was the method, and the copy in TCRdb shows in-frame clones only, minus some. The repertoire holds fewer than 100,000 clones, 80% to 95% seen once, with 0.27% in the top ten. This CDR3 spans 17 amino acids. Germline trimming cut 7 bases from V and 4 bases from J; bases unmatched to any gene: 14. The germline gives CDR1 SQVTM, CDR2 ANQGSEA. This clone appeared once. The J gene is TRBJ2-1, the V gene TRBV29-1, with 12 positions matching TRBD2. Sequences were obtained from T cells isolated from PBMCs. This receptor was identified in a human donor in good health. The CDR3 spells CSAPVPLAGGWYNEQFF. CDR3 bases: TGCAGCGCCCCCGTCCCACTAGCGGGAGGTTGGTACAATGAGCAGTTCTTC.